One and the same sample provided the 5 T cell receptor beta chains below, sequenced in a study of shared clonotypes between healthy human individuals. The table came from immunoSEQ multiplex PCR; TCRdb's copy has only in-frame clones and leaves some out. The sample lists approximately 1,500,000 clones, roughly 96% occurring once. The sequenced sample consisted of naive CD4+ T cells sorted from blood. The subset denotes: CD45RA+ positively selected. The receptors originated from a man aged 25-45 years in good health.

The V and J genes are TRBV5-1 and TRBJ1-1; perhaps TRBD1 as D (5 bases). The V gene lost 0 bases and the J gene lost 5 bases, with 17 bases spanning the gap. Per the germline V gene, CDR1 is SGHRS and CDR2 is YFSETQ. There are 16 residues in the CDR3. The CDR3 is CASSLELRQPRTEAFF. The CDR3 DNA sequence: TGCGCCAGCAGCTTGGAGCTTCGACAGCCGCGTACTGAAGCTTTCTTT.

The chain combines TRBV27 with TRBJ2-7; 9 bases agree with TRBD2. The V gene's germline CDR1 is MNHEY and CDR2 SMNVEV (reference sequence). Germline trimming cut 11 bases from V and 3 bases from J; bases unmatched to any gene: 14. The CDR3 contains 15 residues. CDR3 residues: CASRGASGNFYEQYF. DNA for the CDR3: TGTGCCTCAAGAGGGGCTAGCGGGAACTTCTACGAGCAGTACTTC.

This chain links TRBV27 with TRBJ2-7; TRBD1 aligns across 7 bases. Germline CDR1 is MNHEY and CDR2 is SMNVEV (reference sequence). CDR3 length equals 15 residues. The ends lost 6 bases at V and 4 bases at J; junction bases unmatched: 12. The CDR3 protein is CASSPGQASSYEQYF. DNA of the CDR3: TGTGCCAGCAGCCCAGGACAGGCCTCATCGTACGAGCAGTACTTC.

The rearrangement joins TRBV9 to TRBJ2-5, with 7 positions matching TRBD1. The length of the CDR3 is 17 residues. V dropped 2 bases and J dropped 5; count of bases not matched to a gene: 15. Germline loops: CDR1 SGDLS, CDR2 YYNGEE. CDR3 in amino acids: CASSVDPGQSIMETQYF. The CDR3 bases are TGTGCCAGCAGCGTTGACCCGGGACAGTCGATTATGGAGACCCAGTACTTC.

This rearrangement joins TRBV23-1 to TRBJ2-7; 9 bases fit TRBD1. TRBV23-1 is marked as an open reading frame, function uncertain. V dropped 2 bases and J dropped 2; count of bases not matched to a gene: 4. This CDR3 comprises 15 residues. CDR3: CASSQGTGWAYEQYF. For the CDR3, the DNA is TGCGCCAGCAGTCAAGGGACAGGGTGGGCCTACGAGCAGTACTTC.